These 16 T cell receptor beta chains came from one sample sequenced in a study of monozygotic twins with inflammatory bowel disease. For each CDR3 protein, TCRdb gives one entry from its re-call of the 5' RACE reads, without DNA. In total, the table holds 200,000 to 250,000 distinct CDR3 sequences. Sequencing was performed on blood. These receptors originate from a human donor with ulcerative colitis or Crohn's disease, or a healthy co-twin of an affected twin (not recorded which).

V gene TRBV18 combines with J gene TRBJ1-6; TCRdb picks TRBD1, but there is no DNA to check that call. The germline CDR1 and CDR2 sequences are KGHSH and LQKENI. CDR3 length: 15 residues. The CDR3 loop reads CASSGTGTENSPLHF.

This rearrangement joins TRBV19 to TRBJ2-7; TCRdb selects TRBD1, and the lack of DNA leaves this call unchecked. CDR1 and CDR2 from the germline V gene are LNHDA and SQIVND (reference sequence). The CDR3 totals 15 residues. This CDR3 is CASSPSGGHTYEQYF.

This chain connects TRBV6-5 to TRBJ1-6. The CDR3 has 18 amino acids. CDR1 is MNHEY and CDR2 is SVGAGI in the germline V gene. The chain's CDR3 is CASKEQASQSSYNSPLHF.

V gene TRBV7-2 combines with J gene TRBJ1-6. Germline CDR1 SGHTA, CDR2 FQGNSA. There are 11 residues in the CDR3. This CDR3 reads CASSLNSPLHF.

V and J are TRBV19 and TRBJ1-5; the D gene TCRdb calls, TRBD1, cannot be checked with no DNA. Germline CDR1 and CDR2: LNHDA and SQIVND (reference sequence). This CDR3 region has 15 residues. The CDR3 sequence is CASSTEAGVNQPQHF.

The chain recombines TRBV4-1 with TRBJ2-5; TCRdb's D call, TRBD1, is unchecked because there is no DNA. The length of the CDR3 is 15 residues. Germline-derived CDR1 and CDR2 are MGHRA and YSYEKL. The CDR3 loop reads CASSQDSGEVQTQYF.

The rearrangement uses TRBV5-1 and TRBJ2-3; TCRdb designates TRBD1, a call that cannot be tested without DNA. The germline CDR1 and CDR2 sequences are SGHRS and YFSETQ. The CDR3 is 14 amino acids. The CDR3 here is CASSASGETDTQYF.

This chain joins TRBV20-1 and TRBJ1-4; TCRdb calls TRBD1, which cannot be checked without DNA. From germline, CDR1 is DFQATT and CDR2 SNEGSKA (reference sequence). The CDR3 sequence is 14 residues long. CDR3 residues: CSARGGGFGMKLFF.

The rearrangement links TRBV28 to TRBJ2-7; no DNA is available, so the TRBD1 call from TCRdb remains unchecked. The CDR3 has 12 amino acids. The germline V gene encodes CDR1 MDHEN and CDR2 SYDVKM. This CDR3 reads CASKLGLGEQYF.

V gene TRBV28 combines with J gene TRBJ2-1; TCRdb indicates TRBD2, and absent DNA this call remains unverified. The CDR3 is 14 amino acids. Looked up from germline, CDR1 is MDHEN and CDR2 is SYDVKM. CDR3 residues: CASKGSGRGYEQFF.

The V and J genes are TRBV29-1 and TRBJ2-4; TCRdb returns TRBD1, unconfirmable since there is no DNA. CDR3 length: 14 residues. The germline CDR1 and CDR2 sequences are SQVTM and ANQGSEA. The CDR3 sequence is CSVQAGGAKNIQYF.

The V call is TRBV5-4, the J call TRBJ1-1; TCRdb gives TRBD1 as the D gene, but with no DNA this cannot be confirmed. Germline V lookup: CDR1 SGHNT, CDR2 YYREEE (reference sequence). The CDR3 runs to 15 residues. This chain's CDR3 is CASSTRTGGGTEAFF. Full variable domain (missing parts from reference TRBV5-4 and TRBJ1-1): ETGVTQSPTHLIKTRGQQVTLRCSSQSGHNTVSWYQQALGQGPQFIFQYYREEENGRGNFPPRFSGLQFPNYSSELNVNALELDDSALYLCASSTRTGGGTEAFFGQGTRLTVV.

The gene calls are TRBV20-1 and TRBJ1-1. From germline, CDR1 is DFQATT and CDR2 SNEGSKA (reference sequence). This CDR3 has 12 residues. This chain's CDR3 is CSARALSTEAFF.

The chain uses TRBV18 and TRBJ1-2. CDR1 is KGHSH and CDR2 is LQKENI in the germline V gene. The CDR3 is made up of 18 amino acids. This chain's CDR3 is CASRDLGGSGTANYGYTF.

The chain has TRBV7-3 and TRBJ2-3; TCRdb lists TRBD2, though no DNA is available to test this call. The V gene's germline CDR1 is SGHTA and CDR2 FQGTGA. There are 15 residues in the CDR3. The CDR3: CASSLNGRGTDTQYF.

This chain connects TRBV3-1 to TRBJ1-2. The CDR3 is 14 residues long. CDR1 and CDR2 (germline): LGHDT, YNNKEL (reference sequence). The CDR3 protein is CASSLSTASYGYTF. The variable domain in full, completed from reference TRBV3-1 and TRBJ1-2, reads DTAVSQTPKYLVTQMGNDKSIKCEQNLGHDTMYWYKQDSKKFLKIMFSYNNKELIINETVPNRFSPKSPDKAHLNLHINSLELGDSAVYFCASSLSTASYGYTFGSGTRLTVV.